Shown below are 26 T cell receptor beta chains from a single sample sequenced in a study of shared T cell receptors in the human thymus. Clones were read by immunoSEQ multiplex PCR, and TCRdb kept only the in-frame ones, dropping some. Altogether approximately 490,000 clones are present, around 78% being singletons, with the ten largest covering around 0.012%. These same data were also listed under a study on human thymus T cells.

Sample: thymocytes. These receptor sequences come from a boy in the first two years of life with a congenital heart defect.

This clone was seen once. The germline gene is not matched at one end of the junction; a read error may be the cause. CDR3 loop: CASSLAGTSGRDTQYF. The CDR3 coding sequence is TGTGCCAGCAGCCTAGCGGGGACTAGCGGGAGAGATACGCAGTATTTT. The V and J genes are TRBV7-9 and TRBJ2-3; 14 bases line up with TRBD2. Germline V CDR1 and CDR2: SEHNR, FQNEAQ (reference sequence). CDR3 length equals 16 residues.

The gene calls are TRBV29-1 and TRBJ2-3; 13 bases match TRBD2. This CDR3 comprises 14 residues. The V gene end was trimmed by 7 bases and the J gene end by 4 bases; junction bases not matched to a gene: 5. CDR1 and CDR2 from the germline V gene are SQVTM and ANQGSEA. CDR3 bases: TGCAGCGCAACGACTAGCGGGAGGTCAGATACGCAGTATTTT. Translation gives CSATTSGRSDTQYF.

J is TRBJ2-7 and V is TRBV28; possibly TRBD2 for D (5 bases). Germline assignment: CDR1 MDHEN and CDR2 SYDVKM. V was trimmed by 3 bases and J by 6 bases, leaving 15 bases between them. The CDR3 sequence is 14 residues long. For the CDR3, the DNA is TGTGCCAGCAGTTTGATGTGGGGAGCTCCCGAGCAGTACTTC. This encodes CASSLMWGAPEQYF.

The chain is built from TRBV4-3 and TRBJ2-1; 10 bases fit TRBD2. This CDR3 has 18 residues. J lost 5 bases, V lost 1 base, and 11 bases had no gene match. The germline V gene has CDR1 LGHNA and CDR2 YSLEER. The CDR3: CASSQVDSWTSGDNEQFF. CDR3 bases: TGCGCCAGCAGCCAAGTCGACTCCTGGACTAGCGGAGACAATGAGCAGTTCTTC.

The rearrangement joins TRBV5-5 to TRBJ2-5; 9 nucleotides agree with TRBD1. Per germline, CDR1 SGHKS and CDR2 YYEKEE (reference sequence). This CDR3 region has 15 residues. V shed 0 bases and J 4 bases; nucleotides not matched to a gene: 4. CDR3 in DNA: TGTGCCAGCAGCTTGGAGGGGACAGGGTTAGAGACCCAGTACTTC. Translated, it gives CASSLEGTGLETQYF.

The chain recombines TRBV14 with TRBJ2-1; perhaps TRBD1 as D (7 bases). The CDR3 runs 15 residues. The germline V gene has CDR1 SGHDN and CDR2 FVKESK. Trimming removed 1 base at V and 4 bases at J, with 11 bases between. CDR3 DNA sequence: TGTGCCAGCAGCCAAGGCGGGACAGCGTACAATGAGCAGTTCTTC. Its protein is CASSQGGTAYNEQFF.

V gene TRBV25-1 combines with J gene TRBJ2-7; tentatively, D is TRBD1 (6 bases). V dropped 1 base and J dropped 5 bases, with 12 bases sitting between them. This CDR3 is 14 amino acids long. Per germline, CDR1 MGHDK and CDR2 SYGVNS. The CDR3 region is CASSELVRGHEQYF. The CDR3, as DNA: TGTGCCAGCAGTGAATTGGTCAGGGGACACGAGCAGTACTTC.

The chain combines TRBV27 with TRBJ1-2, with D maybe TRBD1 (5 bases). Per the germline V gene, CDR1 is MNHEY and CDR2 is SMNVEV (reference sequence). The CDR3 covers 13 residues. Trimming pared 0 bases from V and 7 bases from J, leaving 9 bases between. The CDR3 DNA reads TGTGCCAGCAGTTTATCGGGGGGTGGTGGCTACACCTTC. It specifies CASSLSGGGGYTF.

The chain is built from TRBV6-5 and TRBJ2-7, with 10 bases that match TRBD1. This CDR3 contains 15 residues. CDR1 and CDR2 (germline): MNHEY, SVGAGI. With V trimmed by 5 bases and J by 5 bases, 9 bases remained unmatched. The CDR3 DNA reads as TGTGCCAGCAGTCAGGACAGGGGGGTCCTTGACGAGCAGTACTTC. Residues: CASSQDRGVLDEQYF.

The V and J genes are TRBV14 and TRBJ2-7; D call uncertain. This CDR3 has 13 amino acids. Trimming shortened V by 1 base and J by 1 base, and 5 bases separated the two germline ends. Per the germline V gene, CDR1 is SGHDN and CDR2 is FVKESK. CDR3 loop: CASSQVRSYEQYF. In DNA, the CDR3 is TGTGCCAGCAGCCAAGTGCGGTCCTACGAGCAGTACTTC.

The chain couples TRBV15 to TRBJ1-3; D possibly corresponds to TRBD1 (6 bases). Germline-derived CDR1 and CDR2 are LNHNV and YYDKDF (reference sequence). V was shortened by 5 bases and J by 0 bases, with 20 bases between the two germline ends. The CDR3 covers 18 residues. The CDR3 spells CATSARGRDRSSGNTIYF. The CDR3 DNA sequence: TGTGCCACCAGCGCCCGAGGTCGAGACAGGAGCTCTGGAAACACCATATATTTT. Full variable domain (rest looked up from reference TRBV15 and TRBJ1-3): DAMVIQNPRYQVTQFGKPVTLSCSQTLNHNVMYWYQQKSSQAPKLLFHYYDKDFNNEADTPDNFQSRRPNTSFCFLDIRSPGLGDTAMYLCATSARGRDRSSGNTIYFGEGSWLTVV.

The V gene is TRBV7-8, the J gene TRBJ2-5; weak D call: TRBD2 (6 bases). CDR1 is SGHVS, CDR2 FQNEAQ, per germline. Deletions cut 0 bases from V and 4 bases from J, with 6 bases between. The CDR3 is made up of 13 amino acids. This chain's CDR3 is CASSLAAGETQYF. CDR3 DNA sequence: TGTGCCAGCAGCTTAGCAGCGGGAGAGACCCAGTACTTC.

The V gene is TRBV4-3, the J gene TRBJ2-1; 15 nucleotides line up with TRBD2. The CDR3 totals 21 residues. Losses at the gene ends were 0 bases for V and 8 bases for J; bases not matched to a gene: 17. Germline loops: CDR1 LGHNA, CDR2 YSLEER. In DNA form, the CDR3 reads TGCGCCAGCAGCCAAGACCCTAGGCCACCAGGACTAGCGGGAGGGCCGGATGAGCAGTTCTTC. Translation: CASSQDPRPPGLAGGPDEQFF.

The rearrangement links TRBV14 to TRBJ2-7; 11 bases line up with TRBD2. Germline V gene data show CDR1 as SGHDN and CDR2 as FVKESK. Trimming took 9 bases from V and 7 from J; bases not matched to a gene: 5. The CDR3 contains 12 residues. The CDR3 DNA reads as TGTGCCAGTAGCGGGAGGGCCGGAGAGCAGTACTTC. This codes for CASSGRAGEQYF.

The sample holds one count of this clone. V is TRBV11-1 and J is TRBJ2-1, with 10 bases identical to TRBD2. Losses at the gene ends were 5 bases for V and 5 bases for J; bases not matched to a gene: 9. Germline lookup yields CDR1 SGHAT and CDR2 FQDESV (reference sequence). This CDR3 region has 16 residues. CDR3 sequence reads: CASSVEGLAYNNEQFF. CDR3 nucleotides: TGTGCCAGCAGCGTCGAGGGACTAGCGTACAACAATGAGCAGTTCTTC. The full variable domain, rest sourced from reference TRBV11-1 and TRBJ2-1, is EAEVAQSPRYKITEKSQAVAFWCDPISGHATLYWYRQILGQGPELLVQFQDESVVDDSQLPKDRFSAERLKGVDSTLKIQPAELGDSAMYLCASSVEGLAYNNEQFFGPGTRLTVL.

V gene TRBV29-1 combines with J gene TRBJ2-7; 14 bases are a match to TRBD2. The germline CDR1 and CDR2 sequences are SQVTM and ANQGSEA. The CDR3 runs 14 residues. The V and J ends lost 5 bases and 1 base, in that order; junction bases with no gene match: 1. The CDR3 reads CSVRTSGRSYEQYF. CDR3 coding DNA: TGCAGCGTTCGGACTAGCGGGAGGTCCTACGAGCAGTACTTC.

This sequence joins TRBV7-9 and TRBJ1-1, with 7 bases identical to TRBD1. With 3 bases clipped from V and 4 bases from J, the junction kept 5 bases outside the gene matches. This CDR3 has 14 amino acids. Per the germline V gene, CDR1 is SEHNR and CDR2 is FQNEAQ (reference sequence). This chain's CDR3 is CASSFGQGGTEAFF. The CDR3 bases are TGTGCCAGCAGCTTTGGGCAGGGGGGCACTGAAGCTTTCTTT.

The CDR3 sequence: CAISRLTSGRAPDTQYF. Here the CDR3 DNA reads TGTGCCATCAGTCGACTGACTAGCGGGAGGGCCCCAGATACGCAGTATTTT. The chain combines TRBV10-3 with TRBJ2-3, with 14 bases matching TRBD2. The CDR3 length is 17 residues. The J segment lost 4 bases and the V segment lost 5 bases, leaving 8 bases of the junction unmatched. The germline CDR1 and CDR2 sequences are ENHRY and SYGVKD.

J is TRBJ2-1 and V is TRBV6-4; a weak D match, TRBD1 (6 bases). Germline V CDR1 and CDR2: MRHNA, SNTAGT. The V gene lost 0 bases and the J gene lost 2 bases, with 11 bases spanning the gap. This CDR3 is 16 amino acids long. In nucleotides, the CDR3 is TGTGCCAGCAGTGACTCCCAACAGGGCACCTACAATGAGCAGTTCTTC. As protein: CASSDSQQGTYNEQFF.

The chain employs TRBV10-3 and TRBJ1-5; 10 bases agree with TRBD1. Germline loops: CDR1 ENHRY, CDR2 SYGVKD. Trimming at V came to 0 bases and at J to 2 bases, leaving 10 bases not matched to a gene. The CDR3 has 19 residues. As DNA, the CDR3 is TGTGCCATCAGTGAGTCGCGGGGACAGGGGACGATTGGCAATCAGCCCCAGCATTTT. Translating it yields CAISESRGQGTIGNQPQHF.

About this clone: Other DNA sequences in the same sample also yield this CDR3. The chain carries TRBV4-3 and TRBJ2-7; weak D call: TRBD1 (5 bases). Trimming took off 1 base at V and 2 bases at J, with 12 bases between the two ends. The CDR3 is 15 amino acids. Germline CDR1 is LGHNA and CDR2 is YSLEER. Here the CDR3 reads CASSQAKSGTYEQYF. The CDR3 region has the DNA TGCGCCAGCAGCCAAGCGAAATCAGGGACCTACGAGCAGTACTTC.

This chain uses TRBV28 with TRBJ2-7; 7 bases map to TRBD1. The CDR3 consists of 14 residues. Germline CDR1 MDHEN, CDR2 SYDVKM. Losses at the gene ends were 4 bases for V and 1 base for J; bases not matched to a gene: 4. The CDR3 spells CASSYWTGSYEQYF. Here the CDR3 DNA reads TGTGCCAGCAGTTATTGGACAGGATCCTACGAGCAGTACTTC.

The table lists this clone with a few counts. V usage is TRBV6-5 and J usage is TRBJ2-1; 9 bases are a match to TRBD2. The ends lost 7 bases at V and 6 bases at J; junction bases unmatched: 10. The germline gives CDR1 MNHEY, CDR2 SVGAGI. The CDR3 has 15 residues. In DNA, the CDR3 is TGTGCCAGCATCCCAGCGGGAGGTGAGGGCAATGAGCAGTTCTTC. Translated, it gives CASIPAGGEGNEQFF.

A few counts support this clone. V and J are TRBV19 and TRBJ1-2, with a possible D match to TRBD1 (5 bases). With 3 bases removed from V and 5 bases from J, the gap between germline ends came to 10 bases. The CDR3 has 13 amino acids. Germline V gene data show CDR1 as LNHDA and CDR2 as SQIVND (reference sequence). CDR3 sequence reads: CASSIMTAYGYTF. CDR3 coding DNA: TGTGCCAGTAGTATCATGACAGCTTATGGCTACACCTTC.

This clone has more than one count but fewer than ten. The gene calls are TRBV2 and TRBJ2-3, with 7 positions matching TRBD1. V was clipped by 6 bases and J by 0 bases; unmatched bases: 9. The V gene's germline CDR1 is SNHLY and CDR2 FYNNEI. The CDR3 runs 16 residues. The CDR3 DNA reads TGTGCCAGCAGACACAGGGGACCCACTAGCACAGATACGCAGTATTTT. Its translation: CASRHRGPTSTDTQYF.

This clone was recorded only once. The chain carries TRBV9 and TRBJ2-7; 9 bases align to TRBD2. The CDR3 is made up of 16 amino acids. After removal of 0 bases from V and 0 bases from J, the junction contained 4 bases not matched to a gene. Germline V gene data show CDR1 as SGDLS and CDR2 as YYNGEE. The CDR3 sequence is CASSVGREGSSYEQYF. CDR3 DNA sequence: TGTGCCAGCAGCGTAGGGCGGGAGGGGAGCTCCTACGAGCAGTACTTC.